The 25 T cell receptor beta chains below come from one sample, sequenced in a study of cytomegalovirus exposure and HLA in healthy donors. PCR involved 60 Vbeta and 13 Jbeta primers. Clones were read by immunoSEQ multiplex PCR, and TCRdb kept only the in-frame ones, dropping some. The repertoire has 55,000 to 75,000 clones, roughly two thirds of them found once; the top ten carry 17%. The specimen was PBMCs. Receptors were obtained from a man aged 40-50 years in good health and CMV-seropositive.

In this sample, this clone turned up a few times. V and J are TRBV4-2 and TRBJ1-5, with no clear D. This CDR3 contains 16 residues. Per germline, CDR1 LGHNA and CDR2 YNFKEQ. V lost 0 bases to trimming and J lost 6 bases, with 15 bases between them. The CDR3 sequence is CASSQDLWGVGQPQHF. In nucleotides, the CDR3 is TGTGCCAGCAGCCAAGATCTCTGGGGAGTTGGTCAGCCCCAGCATTTT.

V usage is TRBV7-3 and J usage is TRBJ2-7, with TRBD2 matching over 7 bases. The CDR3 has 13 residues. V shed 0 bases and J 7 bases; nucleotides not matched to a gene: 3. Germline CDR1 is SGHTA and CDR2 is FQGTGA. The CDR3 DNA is TGTGCCAGCAGCTTAACGGGAGCGGGAGAGCAGTACTTC. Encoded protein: CASSLTGAGEQYF.

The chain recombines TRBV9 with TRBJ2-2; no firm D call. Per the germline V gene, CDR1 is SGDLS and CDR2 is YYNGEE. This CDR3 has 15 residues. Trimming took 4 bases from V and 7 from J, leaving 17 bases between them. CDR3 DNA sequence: TGTGCCAGCAGCCCCCAAGCGCGGAAGAGCGGGGAGCTGTTTTTT. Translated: CASSPQARKSGELFF.

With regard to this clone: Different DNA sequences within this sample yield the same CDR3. The CDR3 DNA is TGCAGCGTTGGGGCCGAAGCGGGAGGGCCGAGGGATGAGCAGTTCTTC. This translates into CSVGAEAGGPRDEQFF. This chain joins TRBV29-1 and TRBJ2-1; 10 bases map to TRBD2. CDR1 is SQVTM, CDR2 ANQGSEA, per germline. The trim removed 4 bases at V and 8 bases at J, leaving 14 bases unmatched. The CDR3 runs 16 residues.

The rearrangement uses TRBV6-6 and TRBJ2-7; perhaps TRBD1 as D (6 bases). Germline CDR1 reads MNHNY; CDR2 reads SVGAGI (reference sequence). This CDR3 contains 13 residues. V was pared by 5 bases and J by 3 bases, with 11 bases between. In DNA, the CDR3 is TGTGCCAGCAGTATCCGACAGGTCTACGAGCAGTACTTC. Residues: CASSIRQVYEQYF.

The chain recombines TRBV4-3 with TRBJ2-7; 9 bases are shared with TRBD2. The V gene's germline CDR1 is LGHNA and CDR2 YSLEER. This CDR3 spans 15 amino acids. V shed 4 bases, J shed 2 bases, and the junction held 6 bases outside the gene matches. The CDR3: CASSPSTSGTYEQYF. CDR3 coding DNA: TGCGCCAGCAGCCCTTCGACTAGCGGAACCTACGAGCAGTACTTC.

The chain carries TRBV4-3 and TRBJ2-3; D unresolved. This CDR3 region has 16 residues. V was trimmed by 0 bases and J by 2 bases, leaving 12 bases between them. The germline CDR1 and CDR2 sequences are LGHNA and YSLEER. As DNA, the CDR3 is TGCGCCAGCAGCCAAGAACACGGGTCGACCACAGATACGCAGTATTTT. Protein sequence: CASSQEHGSTTDTQYF.

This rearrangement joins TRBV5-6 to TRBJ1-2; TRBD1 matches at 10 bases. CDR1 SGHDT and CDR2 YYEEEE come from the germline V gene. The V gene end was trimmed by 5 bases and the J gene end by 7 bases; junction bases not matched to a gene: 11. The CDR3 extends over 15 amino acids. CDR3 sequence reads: CASSWDRGGYVGYTF. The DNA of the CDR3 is TGTGCCAGCAGTTGGGACAGGGGAGGCTATGTTGGCTACACCTTC.

CDR3: CAISAGTSLQYF. CDR3 DNA: TGTGCCATCAGTGCGGGAACCTCTCTGCAGTACTTC. The chain couples TRBV10-3 to TRBJ2-7; perhaps TRBD2 as D (5 bases). The V gene's germline CDR1 is ENHRY and CDR2 SYGVKD. The germline V and J ends were trimmed by 4 bases and 9 bases, with 13 bases remaining between them. The CDR3 is made up of 12 amino acids.

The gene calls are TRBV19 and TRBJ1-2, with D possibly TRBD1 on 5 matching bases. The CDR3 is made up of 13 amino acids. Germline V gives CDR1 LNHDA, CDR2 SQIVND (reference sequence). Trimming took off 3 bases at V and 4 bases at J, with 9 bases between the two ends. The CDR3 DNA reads TGTGCCAGTAGTATTCGGGGGAGCTATGGCTACACCTTC. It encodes CASSIRGSYGYTF.

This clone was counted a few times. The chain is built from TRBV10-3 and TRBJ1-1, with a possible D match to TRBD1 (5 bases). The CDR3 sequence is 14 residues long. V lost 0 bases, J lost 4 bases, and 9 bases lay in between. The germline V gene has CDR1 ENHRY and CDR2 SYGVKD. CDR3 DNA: TGTGCCATCAGTGAGTCTCTGGGGCGCACTGAAGCTTTCTTT. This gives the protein CAISESLGRTEAFF.

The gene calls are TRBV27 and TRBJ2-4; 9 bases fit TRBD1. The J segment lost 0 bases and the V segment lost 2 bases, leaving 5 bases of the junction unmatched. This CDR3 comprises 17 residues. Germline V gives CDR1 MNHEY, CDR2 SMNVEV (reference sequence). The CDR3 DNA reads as TGTGCCAGCAGTTTAAACAGGGGGCCGCTAGCCAAAAACATTCAGTACTTC. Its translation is CASSLNRGPLAKNIQYF.

Here the CDR3 reads CASSSSGRAGNEQFF. CDR3 sequence (DNA): TGTGCCAGCAGCTCTAGCGGGAGGGCCGGCAATGAGCAGTTCTTC. This chain links TRBV7-3 with TRBJ2-1, with 12 bases that match TRBD2. V lost 4 bases, J lost 6 bases, and 4 bases stayed unmatched. The CDR3 has 15 amino acids. Germline CDR1 and CDR2: SGHTA and FQGTGA.

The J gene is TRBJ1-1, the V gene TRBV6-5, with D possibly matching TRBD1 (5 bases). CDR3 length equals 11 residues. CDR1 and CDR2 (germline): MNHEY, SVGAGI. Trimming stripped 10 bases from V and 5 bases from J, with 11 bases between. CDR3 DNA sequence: TGTGCCACTAAGGGGAGGACTGAAGCTTTCTTT. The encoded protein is CATKGRTEAFF.

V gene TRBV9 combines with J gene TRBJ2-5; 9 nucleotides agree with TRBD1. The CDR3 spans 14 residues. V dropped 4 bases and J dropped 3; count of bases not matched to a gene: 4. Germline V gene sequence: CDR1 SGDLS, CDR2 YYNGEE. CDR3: CASSTRTGEETQYF. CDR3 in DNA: TGTGCCAGCAGCACTCGGACAGGGGAAGAGACCCAGTACTTC.

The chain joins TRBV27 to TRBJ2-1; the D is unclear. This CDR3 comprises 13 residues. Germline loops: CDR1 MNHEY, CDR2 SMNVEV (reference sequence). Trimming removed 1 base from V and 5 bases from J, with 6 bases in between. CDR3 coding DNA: TGTGCCAGCAGTTTATTTGCTAACAATGAGCAGTTCTTC. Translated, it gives CASSLFANNEQFF.

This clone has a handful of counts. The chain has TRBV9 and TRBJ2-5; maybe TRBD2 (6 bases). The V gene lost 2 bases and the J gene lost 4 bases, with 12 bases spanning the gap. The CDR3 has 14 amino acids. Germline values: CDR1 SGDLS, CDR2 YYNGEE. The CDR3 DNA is TGTGCCAGCAGCGTGGGTCGGGGAGGAGAGACCCAGTACTTC. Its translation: CASSVGRGGETQYF.

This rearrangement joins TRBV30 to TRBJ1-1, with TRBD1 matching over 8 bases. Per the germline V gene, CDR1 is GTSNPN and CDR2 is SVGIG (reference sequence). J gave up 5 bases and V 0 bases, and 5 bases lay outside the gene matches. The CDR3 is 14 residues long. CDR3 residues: CAWSVTGGSTEAFF. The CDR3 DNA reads TGTGCCTGGAGTGTAACAGGGGGGTCTACTGAAGCTTTCTTT.

For the CDR3, the DNA is TGTGCCAGCAGTGAGATTCGGGGAAGTGCTAACTATGGCTACACCTTC. Residues: CASSEIRGSANYGYTF. The chain couples TRBV2 to TRBJ1-2; D not resolved. Germline lookup yields CDR1 SNHLY and CDR2 FYNNEI. The CDR3 is 16 residues long. V lost 3 bases to trimming and J lost 0 bases, with 14 bases between them.

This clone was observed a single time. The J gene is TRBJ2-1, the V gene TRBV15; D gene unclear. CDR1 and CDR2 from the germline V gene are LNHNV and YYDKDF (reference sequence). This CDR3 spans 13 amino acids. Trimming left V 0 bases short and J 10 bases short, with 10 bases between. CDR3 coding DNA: TGTGCCACCAGCAGAGAGGTAGTTACGGAGCAGTTCTTC. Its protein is CATSREVVTEQFF. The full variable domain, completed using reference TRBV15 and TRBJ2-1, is DAMVIQNPRYQVTQFGKPVTLSCSQTLNHNVMYWYQQKSSQAPKLLFHYYDKDFNNEADTPDNFQSRRPNTSFCFLDIRSPGLGDTAMYLCATSREVVTEQFFGPGTRLTVL.

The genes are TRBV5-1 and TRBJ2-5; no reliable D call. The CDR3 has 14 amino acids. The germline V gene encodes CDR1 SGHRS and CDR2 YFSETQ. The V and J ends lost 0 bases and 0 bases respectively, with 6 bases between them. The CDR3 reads CASSLGQDQETQYF. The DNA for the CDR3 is TGCGCCAGCAGCTTGGGGCAGGACCAAGAGACCCAGTACTTC. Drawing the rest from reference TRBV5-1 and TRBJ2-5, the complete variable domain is KAGVTQTPRYLIKTRGQQVTLSCSPISGHRSVSWYQQTPGQGLQFLFEYFSETQRNKGNFPGRFSGRQFSNSRSEMNVSTLELGDSALYLCASSLGQDQETQYFGPGTRLLVL.

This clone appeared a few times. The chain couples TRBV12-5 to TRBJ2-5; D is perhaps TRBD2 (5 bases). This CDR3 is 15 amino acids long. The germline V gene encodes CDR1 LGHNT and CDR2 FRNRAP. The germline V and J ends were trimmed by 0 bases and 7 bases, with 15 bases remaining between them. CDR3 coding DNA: TGTGCTAGTGGTTTGGTACGAGCAGTCGGGGTGACCCAGTACTTC. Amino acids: CASGLVRAVGVTQYF.

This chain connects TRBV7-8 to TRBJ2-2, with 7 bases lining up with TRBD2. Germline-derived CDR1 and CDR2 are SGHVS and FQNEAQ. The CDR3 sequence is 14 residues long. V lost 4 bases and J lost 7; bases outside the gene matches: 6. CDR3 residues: CASSSAGDHGELFF. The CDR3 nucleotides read TGTGCCAGCAGCTCTGCGGGGGATCACGGGGAGCTGTTTTTT.

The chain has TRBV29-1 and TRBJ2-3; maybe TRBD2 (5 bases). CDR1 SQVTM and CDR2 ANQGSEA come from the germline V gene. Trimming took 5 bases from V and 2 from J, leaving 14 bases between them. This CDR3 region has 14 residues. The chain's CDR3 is CSVLPRTLTDTQYF. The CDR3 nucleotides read TGCAGCGTTCTTCCAAGGACTCTCACAGATACGCAGTATTTT.

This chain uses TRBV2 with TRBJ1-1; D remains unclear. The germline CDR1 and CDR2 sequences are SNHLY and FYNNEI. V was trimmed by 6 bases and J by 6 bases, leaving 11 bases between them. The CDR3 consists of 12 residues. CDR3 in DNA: TGTGCCAGCAGGACGGACGGGGCTGAAGCTTTCTTT. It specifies CASRTDGAEAFF.